The subject of this entry is one TCR beta chain. Its antigen is currently unknown. This record comes from a study of CD8 T cells in ankylosing spondylitis. Study results and limitations: Characteristic, it appeared, of ankylosing spondylitis blood was a TCR beta motif of roughly eight highly homologous variants.

The V gene's germline CDR1 is SGHRS and CDR2 YFSETQ. Germline trimming cut 3 bases from V and 2 bases from J; bases unmatched to any gene: 5. The length of the CDR3 is 16 residues. Via MiXCR, TCRdb re-called the 5' RACE reads, giving one row per CDR3 protein. This sample has 400,000 to 450,000 distinct CDR3 sequences, with 17% found just once. This TCR was recovered from a male donor with ankylosing spondylitis. This chain joins TRBV5-1 and TRBJ2-1; 10 bases line up with TRBD2. The source material was blood, either unsorted or a sorted T cell fraction (not recorded which). The CDR3 sequence: CASSYLSGGTYNEQFF. The CDR3 DNA sequence: TGCGCCAGCAGCTATCTTAGCGGGGGGACCTACAATGAGCAGTTCTTC.